This passage covers 25 T cell receptor beta chains from one sample sequenced in a study of post-analysis software for immune sequencing data. Study findings and constraints: A few TRBV segments (TRBV5-6, TRBV5-1 and TRBV20-1 among them) occurred more frequently in patients than in controls.

TCR beta cDNA libraries included unique molecular identifiers. One entry per CDR3 protein, called by TCRdb with MiXCR from the PCR reads. In the table there are fewer than 700,000 distinct CDR3 sequences, about 44% of which are singletons. These TCRs are of unknown antigen specificity. The source material was blood. The source of these receptors is a girl aged 5 to 17 with multiple sclerosis.

The sample holds a few counts of this clonotype. This rearrangement joins TRBV5-1 to TRBJ2-5, with 15 bases aligning to TRBD2. CDR1 and CDR2 (germline): SGHRS, YFSETQ. This CDR3 is built from 16 residues. V lost 4 bases, J lost 5 bases, and 6 bases stayed unmatched. CDR3 DNA: TGCGCCAGCAGCCCGAGGACTAGCGGGGGGGCGGAGACCCAGTACTTC. Translating gives CASSPRTSGGAETQYF.

V and J are TRBV7-9 and TRBJ1-2, with 7 bases aligning to TRBD1. The CDR3 is made up of 14 amino acids. V shed 5 bases and J 2 bases; nucleotides not matched to a gene: 5. From germline, CDR1 is SEHNR and CDR2 FQNEAQ (reference sequence). In nucleotides, the CDR3 is TGTGCCAGCAGCCCATCGACAGGGAACTATGGCTACACCTTC. Encoded protein: CASSPSTGNYGYTF.

The chain recombines TRBV5-5 with TRBJ1-6, with 9 bases identical to TRBD1. This CDR3 is built from 14 residues. V was pared by 5 bases and J by 10 bases, with 7 bases of the junction left unmatched. CDR1 and CDR2 (germline): SGHKS, YYEKEE (reference sequence). The CDR3 DNA sequence: TGTGCCAGCAGTCCGGGACAGGGTAGATCACCCCTCCACTTT. As protein: CASSPGQGRSPLHF.

The gene calls are TRBV10-3 and TRBJ2-1; 8 positions agree with TRBD2. V trimming: 11 bases; J trimming: 5 bases; junction bases outside the gene matches: 11. The CDR3 consists of 14 residues. Germline assignment: CDR1 ENHRY and CDR2 SYGVKD. CDR3 bases: TGTGCCGCGTCGGGGGGGCGGGGTAACAATGAGCAGTTCTTC. Translated, it gives CAASGGRGNNEQFF.

There are a few counts of this clonotype. The chain uses TRBV20-1 and TRBJ2-1; D gene unclear. Germline CDR1 reads DFQATT; CDR2 reads SNEGSKA (reference sequence). The CDR3 is made up of 13 amino acids. The V and J ends lost 8 bases and 6 bases respectively, with 17 bases between them. The CDR3 region has the DNA TGCAGTCTGGGCGCCACGGGCTGCAATGAGCAGTTCTTC. Translating gives CSLGATGCNEQFF.

The V gene is TRBV12-3 or TRBV12-4, the J gene TRBJ1-1, with a tentative D call TRBD1 (6 bases). This CDR3 region has 11 residues. V was shortened by 5 bases and J by 8 bases, with 9 bases between the two germline ends. The CDR3 protein is CASSPTGEAFF. CDR3 coding DNA: TGTGCCAGCAGTCCAACAGGGGAAGCTTTCTTT.

V usage is TRBV7-9 and J usage is TRBJ2-5, with 7 bases matching TRBD1. This CDR3 spans 15 amino acids. CDR1 and CDR2 from the germline V gene are SEHNR and FQNEAQ (reference sequence). The junction had 12 bases not matched to a gene; V was cut back by 5 bases and J by 6 bases. The CDR3 DNA sequence: TGTGCCAGCAGCGCCTTTATACAGGGGAAACAGACCCAGTACTTC. Amino acids: CASSAFIQGKQTQYF.

This clonotype was detected a few times. This chain connects TRBV5-1 to TRBJ1-2; TRBD1 matches 7 bases. The germline gives CDR1 SGHRS, CDR2 YFSETQ. The CDR3 covers 14 residues. Losses at the gene ends were 6 bases for V and 2 bases for J; bases not matched to a gene: 7. The DNA of the CDR3 is TGCGCCAGCAACATAGGGGGACAGAACTATGGCTACACCTTC. Amino acid sequence: CASNIGGQNYGYTF.

The sample holds a few counts of this clonotype. This rearrangement joins TRBV7-9 to TRBJ2-5; D is perhaps TRBD1 or TRBD2 (5 bases each). The CDR3 sequence is 15 residues long. Per germline, CDR1 SEHNR and CDR2 FQNEAQ (reference sequence). With 4 bases removed from V and 3 bases from J, the gap between germline ends came to 15 bases. In DNA, the CDR3 is TGTGCCAGCAGCTATGGGGGTATGACGAAAGAGACCCAGTACTTC. This codes for CASSYGGMTKETQYF.

The CDR3 sequence is CASRSTGPDYGYTF. CDR3 in DNA: TGTGCCAGCAGGTCAACAGGGCCGGACTATGGCTACACCTTC. The chain uses TRBV12-3 or TRBV12-4 and TRBJ1-2; D is possibly TRBD1 (6 bases). The V and J ends lost 6 bases and 3 bases respectively, with 14 bases between them. The CDR3 has 14 amino acids.

The table lists this clonotype with many counts. The rearrangement uses TRBV5-1 and TRBJ2-1; a possible D gene is TRBD1 (6 bases). The CDR3 is 13 residues long. V was trimmed by 4 bases and J by 7 bases, leaving 12 bases between them. Germline V gene sequence: CDR1 SGHRS, CDR2 YFSETQ. CDR3 nucleotides: TGCGCCAGCAGCACCGACAGGAGGAATGAGCAGTTCTTC. Translated: CASSTDRRNEQFF.

The chain couples TRBV28 to TRBJ1-6; 11 nucleotides line up with TRBD1. The V gene's germline CDR1 is MDHEN and CDR2 SYDVKM. Trimming at V came to 7 bases and at J to 10 bases, leaving 6 bases not matched to a gene. There are 14 residues in the CDR3. The CDR3 sequence: CASIPGQGGSPLHF. The CDR3 region has the DNA TGTGCCAGCATACCGGGACAGGGGGGATCACCCCTCCACTTT.

This clonotype was detected a few times. The chain links TRBV29-1 to TRBJ2-1, with a possible D match to TRBD2 (5 bases). The CDR3 spans 13 residues. V lost 3 bases, J lost 8 bases, and 14 bases lay in between. Germline V CDR1 and CDR2: SQVTM, ANQGSEA. CDR3 residues: CSVDPKPGYEQFF. The CDR3 nucleotides are TGCAGCGTTGACCCAAAGCCGGGGTATGAGCAGTTCTTC.

The rearrangement uses TRBV12-3 or TRBV12-4 and TRBJ2-7, with D unclear. The last part of the DNA fits TRBJ2-4 better; the J call may be wrong. There are 12 residues in the CDR3. In DNA, the CDR3 is TGTGCCAGCAGTTTATCCGTAAACATTCAGTACTTC. It encodes CASSLSVNIQYF.

The chain combines TRBV6-1 with TRBJ1-2; tentative D call: TRBD1 (5 bases). Trimming removed 3 bases at V and 2 bases at J, with 16 bases between. The CDR3 consists of 16 residues. The germline V gene encodes CDR1 MNHNS and CDR2 SASEGT. DNA for the CDR3: TGTGCCAGCAGTGACCCGTGGGGACGGAACAACTATGGCTACACCTTC. Amino acid sequence: CASSDPWGRNNYGYTF.

The genes are TRBV6-5 and TRBJ2-2, with 9 nucleotides matching TRBD1. The germline CDR1 and CDR2 sequences are MNHEY and SVGAGI. With V trimmed by 6 bases and J by 1 base, 3 bases remained unmatched. The CDR3 runs 15 residues. The CDR3 DNA reads as TGTGCCAGCAGCTGGACAGGGGAGAACACCGGGGAGCTGTTTTTT. As protein: CASSWTGENTGELFF.

The V call is TRBV28, the J call TRBJ2-7, with 7 bases aligning to TRBD2. With 7 bases clipped from V and 6 bases from J, the junction kept 12 bases outside the gene matches. Germline lookup yields CDR1 MDHEN and CDR2 SYDVKM. The CDR3 consists of 14 residues. CDR3 region: CASTPWGGLGEQYF. As DNA, the CDR3 is TGTGCCAGCACTCCCTGGGGGGGTTTAGGCGAGCAGTACTTC.

This chain joins TRBV29-1 and TRBJ2-3, with D possibly being TRBD2 (5 bases). V was shortened by 7 bases and J by 2 bases, with 16 bases between the two germline ends. CDR3 length: 14 residues. Per the germline V gene, CDR1 is SQVTM and CDR2 is ANQGSEA. CDR3 bases: TGCAGCGCAGGACCGGGGTCTCTCACAGATACGCAGTATTTT. Amino acid sequence: CSAGPGSLTDTQYF.

Ten or more counts support this clonotype. This chain joins TRBV12-3 or TRBV12-4 and TRBJ2-7, with unresolved D. The CDR3 runs 13 residues. The V end lost 4 bases, the J end lost 3 bases, and 10 bases lay between the germline ends. Written as DNA, the CDR3 is TGTGCCAGCAGTTCCCCTATCAACTACGAGCAGTACTTC. Its protein product is CASSSPINYEQYF.

The chain uses TRBV20-1 and TRBJ2-1; no clear D gene. Germline-derived CDR1 and CDR2 are DFQATT and SNEGSKA (reference sequence). There are 8 residues in the CDR3. With 6 bases removed from V and 15 bases from J, the gap between germline ends came to 9 bases. CDR3 amino acids: CSAEGRFF. In nucleotides, the CDR3 is TGCAGTGCGGAAGGGCGGTTCTTC.

This clonotype appeared many times. CDR3 residues: CASSLGLAGLSYEQYF. Written as DNA, the CDR3 is TGCGCCAGCAGCTTGGGACTAGCGGGACTCTCCTACGAGCAGTACTTC. The genes are TRBV5-1 and TRBJ2-7; 11 positions match TRBD2. V shed 0 bases and J 0 bases; nucleotides not matched to a gene: 2. The CDR3 is 16 amino acids. Per the germline V gene, CDR1 is SGHRS and CDR2 is YFSETQ. The full variable domain, completed using reference TRBV5-1 and TRBJ2-7, is KAGVTQTPRYLIKTRGQQVTLSCSPISGHRSVSWYQQTPGQGLQFLFEYFSETQRNKGNFPGRFSGRQFSNSRSEMNVSTLELGDSALYLCASSLGLAGLSYEQYFGPGTRLTVT.

In this sample, this clonotype turned up a few times. The chain combines TRBV5-5 with TRBJ2-3; D ambiguous. The ends were cut back, 0 bases at V and 4 bases at J, with 12 bases in the middle. Germline assignment: CDR1 SGHKS and CDR2 YYEKEE (reference sequence). The CDR3 is 15 residues long. The CDR3 spells CASSLVFGLADTQYF. For the CDR3, the DNA is TGTGCCAGCAGCTTGGTATTCGGGTTAGCAGATACGCAGTATTTT.

The chain has TRBV6-1 and TRBJ1-1; D remains unclear. CDR1 and CDR2 from the germline V gene are MNHNS and SASEGT. Between the trimmed V and J ends, which lost 8 bases and 2 bases, there was a span of 9 bases. The CDR3 is 12 residues long. CDR3 in amino acids: CASGEVNTEAFF. The CDR3 coding sequence is TGTGCCAGCGGGGAGGTTAACACTGAAGCTTTCTTT.

The rearrangement links TRBV2 to TRBJ2-1; 9 bases are a match to TRBD2. The CDR3 runs 17 residues. Germline loops: CDR1 SNHLY, CDR2 FYNNEI. V lost 1 base and J lost 7; bases outside the gene matches: 11. CDR3 amino acids: CASSEEGWREGRNEQFF. In nucleotides, the CDR3 is TGTGCCAGCAGTGAAGAAGGATGGCGGGAGGGGAGAAATGAGCAGTTCTTC.

This chain joins TRBV20-1 and TRBJ2-7; perhaps D is TRBD1 or TRBD2 (6 bases each). V lost 2 bases and J 3 bases, leaving 14 bases between the germline ends. Germline CDR1 DFQATT, CDR2 SNEGSKA (reference sequence). This CDR3 has 14 amino acids. DNA of the CDR3: TGCAGTGCTAGAAGGGCAGGGGAGGTCTACGAGCAGTACTTC. Encoded protein: CSARRAGEVYEQYF.